This T cell receptor (beta chain) was profiled in a study of cytomegalovirus exposure and HLA in healthy donors. Turning to this clone: The antigen remains unidentified.

In the PCR, 60 Vbeta and 13 Jbeta primers were used. Libraries were prepared by immunoSEQ multiplex PCR; TCRdb keeps only in-frame clonotypes and omits some of them. The table includes about 110,000 clones, over 70% detected once. Broader study findings: CMV serostatus was the sole immune exposure data available.

The clonotype was recovered from a male donor in good health and CMV-seronegative. The sample consisted of PBMCs.

The DNA for the CDR3 is TGCGCCAGCAGCACCCGACAGGGCCCAGGCCACGAGCAGTACTTC. It translates to CASSTRQGPGHEQYF. This chain connects TRBV5-1 to TRBJ2-7, with TRBD1 matching 7 bases. The length of the CDR3 is 15 residues. Losses at the gene ends were 4 bases for V and 5 bases for J; bases not matched to a gene: 12. Germline V CDR1 and CDR2: SGHRS, YFSETQ.